The 8 T cell receptor beta chains below were found in one sample sequenced in a study of OX40 agonist ivuxolimab in advanced cancers. The protocol was immunoSEQ multiplex PCR, while the TCRdb copy is restricted to in-frame clones and leaves out a portion. Found here are 25,000 or so clones, about 75% of them singletons; the top ten hold more than 2%. This specimen was CD4+ or CD8+ T cells sorted from blood, taken in a trial of the OX40 agonist ivuxolimab. These receptors were obtained from an adult with an advanced solid tumor such as melanoma, head and neck, liver or kidney cancer.

This clone was seen a few times. The chain links TRBV30 to TRBJ2-5; the D is unclear. Germline-derived CDR1 and CDR2 are GTSNPN and SVGIG (reference sequence). The CDR3 totals 13 residues. V shed 0 bases and J shed 4 bases, with 9 bases lying between them. The CDR3 region is CAWSVGVIETQYF. CDR3 DNA: TGTGCCTGGAGTGTAGGAGTGATAGAGACCCAGTACTTC. Based on the CDR3 plus reference TRBV30 and TRBJ2-5, the full variable domain is SQTIHQWPATLVQPVGSPLSLECTVEGTSNPNLYWYRQAAGRGLQLLFYSVGIGQISSEVPQNLSASRPQDRQFILSSKKLLLSDSGFYLCAWSVGVIETQYFGPGTRLLVL.

The V call is TRBV30, the J call TRBJ1-3; TRBD1 is a possible D gene (5 bases). V was shortened by 3 bases and J by 1 base, with 10 bases between the two germline ends. This CDR3 is 14 amino acids long. Germline V gene lookup returns CDR1 GTSNPN and CDR2 SVGIG (reference sequence). CDR3 nucleotide sequence: TGTGCCTGGAGGGGGCCTCGGTCTGGAAACACCATATATTTT. Encoded protein: CAWRGPRSGNTIYF.

J is TRBJ2-3 and V is TRBV28; possible D gene TRBD1, 6 bases. The germline gives CDR1 MDHEN, CDR2 SYDVKM. The CDR3 has 12 amino acids. V gave up 8 bases and J gave up 8 bases, with 14 bases separating them. The CDR3 sequence: CASRSGVGTQYF. The CDR3 DNA reads as TGTGCCAGCCGCTCAGGGGTCGGTACGCAGTATTTT.

This chain links TRBV7-2 with TRBJ2-3, with D possibly matching TRBD1 (5 bases). CDR3 length: 16 amino acids. Trimming removed 4 bases from V and 2 bases from J, with 16 bases in between. In germline, CDR1 is SGHTA, CDR2 FQGNSA. Written as DNA, the CDR3 is TGTGCCAGCAGCTCTGGGTCACAGGCCTACACAGATACGCAGTATTTT. Encoded protein: CASSSGSQAYTDTQYF.

The J gene is TRBJ2-7, the V gene TRBV7-2; TRBD2 agrees at 15 bases. V lost 5 bases and J lost 1; bases outside the gene matches: 6. Germline CDR1 reads SGHTA; CDR2 reads FQGNSA. This CDR3 has 17 residues. The DNA of the CDR3 is TGTGCCAGCAGCCTACCCGGGACTAGCGGGAGGTCCTACGAGCAGTACTTC. It yields the protein CASSLPGTSGRSYEQYF.

The rearrangement joins TRBV30 to TRBJ1-4; D perhaps matches TRBD1 (6 bases). The CDR3 extends over 14 amino acids. Trimming cost V 4 bases and J 3 bases, with 12 bases left between them. CDR1 GTSNPN and CDR2 SVGIG come from the germline V gene (reference sequence). The CDR3, as DNA: TGTGCCTGGACCTCGGACAGATCTAATGAAAAACTGTTTTTT. Translating gives CAWTSDRSNEKLFF.

The chain carries TRBV28 and TRBJ2-5; TRBD2 agrees at 7 bases. The CDR3 extends over 14 amino acids. Germline V lookup: CDR1 MDHEN, CDR2 SYDVKM. V shed 6 bases, J shed 4 bases, and the junction held 8 bases outside the gene matches. The CDR3 DNA sequence: TGTGCCAGCAGCGGCCAGGCGGGAGTAGAGACCCAGTACTTC. Amino acid sequence: CASSGQAGVETQYF. The entire variable domain, with the rest obtained from reference TRBV28 and TRBJ2-5, is as follows: DVKVTQSSRYLVKRTGEKVFLECVQDMDHENMFWYRQDPGLGLRLIYFSYDVKMKEKGDIPEGYSVSREKKERFSLILESASTNQTSMYLCASSGQAGVETQYFGPGTRLLVL.

V is TRBV19 and J is TRBJ1-3; no definite D call. The germline V gene encodes CDR1 LNHDA and CDR2 SQIVND (reference sequence). Trimming stripped 4 bases from V and 4 bases from J, with 14 bases between. The length of the CDR3 is 15 residues. The CDR3 sequence: CASSSGGRKGNTIYF. CDR3 DNA sequence: TGTGCCAGTAGTAGTGGCGGACGGAAGGGAAACACCATATATTTT.